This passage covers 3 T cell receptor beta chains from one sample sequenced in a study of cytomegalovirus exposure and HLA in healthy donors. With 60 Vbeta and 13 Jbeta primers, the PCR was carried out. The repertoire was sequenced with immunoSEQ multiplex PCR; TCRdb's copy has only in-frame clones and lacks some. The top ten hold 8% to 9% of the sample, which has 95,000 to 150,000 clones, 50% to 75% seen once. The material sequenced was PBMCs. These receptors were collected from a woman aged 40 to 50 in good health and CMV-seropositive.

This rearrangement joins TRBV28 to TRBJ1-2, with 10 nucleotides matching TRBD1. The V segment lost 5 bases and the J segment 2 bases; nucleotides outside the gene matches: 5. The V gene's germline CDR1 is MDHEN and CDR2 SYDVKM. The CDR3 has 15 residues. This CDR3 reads CASSQTGGRNYGYTF. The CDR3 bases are TGTGCCAGCAGTCAGACAGGGGGCAGGAACTATGGCTACACCTTC.

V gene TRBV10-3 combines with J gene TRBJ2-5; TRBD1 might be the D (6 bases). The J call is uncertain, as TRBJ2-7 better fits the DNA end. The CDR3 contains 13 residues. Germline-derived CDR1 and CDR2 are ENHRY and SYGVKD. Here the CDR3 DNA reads TGTGCCCCGGGGACCCCGTACAGGGACGAGCAGTACTTC. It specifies CAPGTPYRDEQYF.

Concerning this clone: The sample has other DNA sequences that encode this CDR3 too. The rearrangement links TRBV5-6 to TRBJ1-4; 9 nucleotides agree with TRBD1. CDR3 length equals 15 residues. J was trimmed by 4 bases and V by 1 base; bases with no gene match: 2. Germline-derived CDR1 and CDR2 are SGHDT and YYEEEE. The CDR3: CASSLSGQGNEKLFF. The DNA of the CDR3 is TGTGCCAGCAGCTTGTCGGGACAGGGTAATGAAAAACTGTTTTTT.